Reported below is one T cell receptor (beta chain). This entry belongs to a study of blood T cell repertoires in COVID-19. Study as a whole: The origin of the acute and convalescent COVID-19 samples was the United States, Italy and Spain. Sources were T cells, B-cell-depleted T cells, or PBMCs; the material itself was cDNA or gDNA.

CDR1 SGHRS and CDR2 YFSETQ come from the germline V gene. This CDR3 is built from 16 residues. V gave up 0 bases and J gave up 10 bases, with 20 bases separating them. Authors' analysis steps: Nucleated cell number was recorded as an estimate derived from reference gene primer amplification. Sequencing was performed with immunoSEQ multiplex PCR; in TCRdb, only in-frame clones are kept and a portion is missing. The V and J calls and clone size come from that table; D and trimming were worked out from the DNA. The table includes around 140,000 clones, 75% to 90% detected once. This TCR was recovered from a man over 45 with active COVID-19. The sample taken for sequencing was peripheral blood. This chain connects TRBV5-1 to TRBJ2-1; maybe TRBD1 (6 bases). The CDR3 DNA sequence: TGCGCCAGCAGCTTGGCGTCTGGGCAGGGGTCGGGAGAGCAGTTCTTC. This gives the protein CASSLASGQGSGEQFF.